This T cell receptor (beta chain) appears in the sequencing data of a study of cytomegalovirus exposure and HLA in healthy donors. The PCR made use of 60 Vbeta and 13 Jbeta primers. Profiled with immunoSEQ multiplex PCR; TCRdb holds only in-frame clones, not every one. Listed are 70,000 to 75,000 clones; 3.8% falls within the top ten. Trimming pared 5 bases from V and 5 bases from J, leaving 15 bases between. Germline loops: CDR1 MNHNY, CDR2 SVGAGI (reference sequence). The CDR3 has 15 amino acids. The chain is built from TRBV6-6 and TRBJ1-4; D might be TRBD1 (6 bases). The source of this sequence is a female donor in good health and CMV-seropositive. The sequenced sample consisted of PBMCs. The DNA of the CDR3 is TGTGCCAGCAGTCCGCTGGAGAGGGGGAATGAAAAACTGTTTTTT. This encodes CASSPLERGNEKLFF.